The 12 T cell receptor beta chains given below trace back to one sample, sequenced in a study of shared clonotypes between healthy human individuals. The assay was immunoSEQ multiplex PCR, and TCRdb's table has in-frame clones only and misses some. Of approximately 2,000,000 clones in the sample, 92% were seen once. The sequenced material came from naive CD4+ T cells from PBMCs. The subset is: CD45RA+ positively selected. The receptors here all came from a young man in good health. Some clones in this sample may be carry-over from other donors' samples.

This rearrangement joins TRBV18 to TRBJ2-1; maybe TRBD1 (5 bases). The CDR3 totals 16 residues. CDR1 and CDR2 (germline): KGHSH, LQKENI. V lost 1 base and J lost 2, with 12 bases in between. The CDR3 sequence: CASSPQSREAYNEQFF. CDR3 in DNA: TGTGCCAGCTCACCACAATCCAGGGAAGCCTACAATGAGCAGTTCTTC.

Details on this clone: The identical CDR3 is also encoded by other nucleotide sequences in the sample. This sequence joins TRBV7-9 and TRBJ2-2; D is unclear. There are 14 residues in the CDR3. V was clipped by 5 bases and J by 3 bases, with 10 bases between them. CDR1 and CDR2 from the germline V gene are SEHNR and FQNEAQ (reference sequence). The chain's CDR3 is CASSLSRDTGELFF. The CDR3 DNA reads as TGTGCCAGCAGCCTTTCACGAGACACCGGGGAGCTGTTTTTT.

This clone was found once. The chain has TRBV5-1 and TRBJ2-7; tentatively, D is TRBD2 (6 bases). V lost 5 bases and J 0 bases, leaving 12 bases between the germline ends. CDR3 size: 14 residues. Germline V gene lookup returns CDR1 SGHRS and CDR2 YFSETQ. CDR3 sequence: CASSRGLPSYEQYF. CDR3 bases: TGCGCCAGCAGTAGGGGACTTCCCTCCTACGAGCAGTACTTC.

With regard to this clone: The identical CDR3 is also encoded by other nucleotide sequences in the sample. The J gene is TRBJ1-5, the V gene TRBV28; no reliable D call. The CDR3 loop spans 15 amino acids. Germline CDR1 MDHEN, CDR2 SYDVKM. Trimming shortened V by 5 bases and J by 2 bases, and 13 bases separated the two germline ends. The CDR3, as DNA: TGTGCCAGCAGTCCCCCCGGCCAAGGCAATCAGCCCCAGCATTTT. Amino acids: CASSPPGQGNQPQHF.

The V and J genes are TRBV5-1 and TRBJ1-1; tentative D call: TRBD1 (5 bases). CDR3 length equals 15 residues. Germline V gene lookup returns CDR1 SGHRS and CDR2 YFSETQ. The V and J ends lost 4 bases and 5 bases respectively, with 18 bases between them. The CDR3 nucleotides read TGCGCCAGCAGCCCCCCGGGACCCTGGGGGACTGAAGCTTTCTTT. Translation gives CASSPPGPWGTEAFF.

CDR3 DNA: TGTGCCCGCGAGGAGGGGGACATTCAGTACTTC. It specifies CAREEGDIQYF. V and J are TRBV30 and TRBJ2-4; D is tentatively TRBD1 or TRBD2 (6 bases each). The V gene's germline CDR1 is GTSNPN and CDR2 SVGIG (reference sequence). The V and J ends lost 8 bases and 8 bases respectively, with 13 bases between them. This CDR3 contains 11 residues.

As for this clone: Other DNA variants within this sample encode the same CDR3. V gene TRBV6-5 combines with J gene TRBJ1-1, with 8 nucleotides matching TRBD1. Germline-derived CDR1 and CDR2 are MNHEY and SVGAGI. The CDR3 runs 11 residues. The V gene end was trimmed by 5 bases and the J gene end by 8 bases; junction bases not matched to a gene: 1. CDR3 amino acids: CASSRQGEAFF. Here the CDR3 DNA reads TGTGCCAGCAGTCGACAGGGGGAAGCTTTCTTT.

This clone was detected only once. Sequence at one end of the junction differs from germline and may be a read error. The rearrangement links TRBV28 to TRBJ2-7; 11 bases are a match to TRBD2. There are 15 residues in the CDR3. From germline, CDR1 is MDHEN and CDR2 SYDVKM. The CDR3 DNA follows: TGTGCCAGCAGTTTTACCATTTTAGCGGGAGGGACTTTGCACTTC. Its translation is CASSFTILAGGTLHF.

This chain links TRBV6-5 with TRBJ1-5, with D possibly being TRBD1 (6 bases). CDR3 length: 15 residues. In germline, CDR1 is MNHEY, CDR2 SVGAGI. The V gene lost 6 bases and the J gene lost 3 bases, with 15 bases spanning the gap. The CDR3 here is CASRPDRKINQPQHF. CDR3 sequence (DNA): TGTGCCAGCAGGCCCGACAGGAAGATCAATCAGCCCCAGCATTTT.

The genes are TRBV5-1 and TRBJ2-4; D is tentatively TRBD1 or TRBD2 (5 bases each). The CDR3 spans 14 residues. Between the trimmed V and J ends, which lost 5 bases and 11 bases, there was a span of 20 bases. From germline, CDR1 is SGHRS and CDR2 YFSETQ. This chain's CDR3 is CASSYSEGTYFQYF. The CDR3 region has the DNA TGCGCCAGCAGTTACAGTGAAGGGACCTACTTTCAGTACTTC.

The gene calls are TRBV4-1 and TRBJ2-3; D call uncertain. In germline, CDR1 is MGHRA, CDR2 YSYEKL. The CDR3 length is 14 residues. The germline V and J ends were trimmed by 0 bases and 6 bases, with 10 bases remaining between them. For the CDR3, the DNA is TGCGCCAGCAGCCAAGAGGCTGTCTCCGATACGCAGTATTTT. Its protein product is CASSQEAVSDTQYF.

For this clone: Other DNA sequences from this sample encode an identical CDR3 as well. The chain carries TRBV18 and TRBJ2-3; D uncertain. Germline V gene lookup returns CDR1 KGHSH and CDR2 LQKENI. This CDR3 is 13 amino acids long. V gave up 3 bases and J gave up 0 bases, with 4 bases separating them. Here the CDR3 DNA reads TGTGCCAGCTCACCTCCAAGCACAGATACGCAGTATTTT. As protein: CASSPPSTDTQYF.